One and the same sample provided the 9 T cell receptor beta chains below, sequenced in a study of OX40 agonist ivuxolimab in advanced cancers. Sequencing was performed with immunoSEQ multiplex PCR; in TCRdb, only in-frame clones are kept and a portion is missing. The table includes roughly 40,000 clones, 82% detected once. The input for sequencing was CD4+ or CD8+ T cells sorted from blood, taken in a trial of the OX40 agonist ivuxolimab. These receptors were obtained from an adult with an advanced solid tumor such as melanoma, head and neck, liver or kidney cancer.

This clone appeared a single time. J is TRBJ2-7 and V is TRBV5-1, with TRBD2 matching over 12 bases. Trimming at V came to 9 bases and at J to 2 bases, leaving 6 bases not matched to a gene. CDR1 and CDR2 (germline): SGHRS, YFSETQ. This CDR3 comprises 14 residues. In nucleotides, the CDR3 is TGCGCCACCGCTCTAGCGGGAGGGACCTACGAGCAGTACTTC. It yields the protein CATALAGGTYEQYF.

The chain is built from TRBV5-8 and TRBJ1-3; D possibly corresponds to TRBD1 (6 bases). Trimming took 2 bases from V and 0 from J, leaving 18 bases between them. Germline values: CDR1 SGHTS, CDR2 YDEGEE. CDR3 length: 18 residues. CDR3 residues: CASSFNRGGRTSGNTIYF. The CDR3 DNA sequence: TGTGCCAGCAGCTTTAATCGGGGGGGCAGGACCTCTGGAAACACCATATATTTT.

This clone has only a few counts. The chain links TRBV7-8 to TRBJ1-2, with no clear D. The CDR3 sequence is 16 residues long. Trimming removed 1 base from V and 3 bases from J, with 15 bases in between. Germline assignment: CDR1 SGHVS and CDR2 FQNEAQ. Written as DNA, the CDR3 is TGTGCCAGCAGCTTAGTTTCCGGCGCGTCACACTATGGCTACACCTTC. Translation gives CASSLVSGASHYGYTF. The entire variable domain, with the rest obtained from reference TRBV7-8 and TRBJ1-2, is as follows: GAGVSQSPRYKVAKRGQDVALRCDPISGHVSLFWYQQALGQGPEFLTYFQNEAQLDKSGLPSDRFFAERPEGSVSTLKIQRTQQEDSAVYLCASSLVSGASHYGYTFGSGTRLTVV.

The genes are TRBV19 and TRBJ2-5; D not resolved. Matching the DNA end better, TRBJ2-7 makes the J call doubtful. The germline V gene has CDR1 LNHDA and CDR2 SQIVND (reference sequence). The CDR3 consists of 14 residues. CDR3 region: CASSIQVGAYEQYF. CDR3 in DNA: TGTGCCAGTAGTATCCAGGTGGGTGCCTACGAGCAGTACTTC.

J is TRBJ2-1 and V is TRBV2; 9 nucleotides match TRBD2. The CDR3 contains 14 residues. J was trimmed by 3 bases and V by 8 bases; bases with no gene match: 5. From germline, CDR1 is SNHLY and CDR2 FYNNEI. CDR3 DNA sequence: TGTGCCAGCCCCCTAGCGGGGTACTACAATGAGCAGTTCTTC. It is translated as CASPLAGYYNEQFF. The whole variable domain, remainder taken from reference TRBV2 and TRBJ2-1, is EPEVTQTPSHQVTQMGQEVILRCVPISNHLYFYWYRQILGQKVEFLVSFYNNEISEKSEIFDDQFSVERPDGSNFTLKIRSTKLEDSAMYFCASPLAGYYNEQFFGPGTRLTVL.

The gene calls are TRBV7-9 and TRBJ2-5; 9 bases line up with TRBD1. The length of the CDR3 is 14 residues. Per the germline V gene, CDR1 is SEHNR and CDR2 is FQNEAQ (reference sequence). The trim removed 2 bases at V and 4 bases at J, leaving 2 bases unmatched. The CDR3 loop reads CASSLPTGGETQYF. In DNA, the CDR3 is TGTGCCAGCAGCTTACCGACAGGGGGAGAGACCCAGTACTTC.

CDR3 bases: TGTGCCAGCAGCTTACTCCCAAACGGGAACACTGAAGCTTTCTTT. Its protein is CASSLLPNGNTEAFF. This chain uses TRBV7-3 with TRBJ1-1; D uncertain. This CDR3 comprises 15 residues. Deletions cut 2 bases from V and 1 base from J, with 11 bases between. The germline V gene encodes CDR1 SGHTA and CDR2 FQGTGA. Drawing the rest from reference TRBV7-3 and TRBJ1-1, the complete variable domain is GAGVSQTPSNKVTEKGKYVELRCDPISGHTALYWYRQSLGQGPEFLIYFQGTGAADDSGLPNDRFFAVRPEGSVSTLKIQRTERGDSAVYLCASSLLPNGNTEAFFGQGTRLTVV.

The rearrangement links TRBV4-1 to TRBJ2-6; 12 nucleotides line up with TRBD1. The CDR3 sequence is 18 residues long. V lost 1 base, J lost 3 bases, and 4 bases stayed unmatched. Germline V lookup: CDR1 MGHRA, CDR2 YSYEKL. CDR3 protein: CASSQGGDRGRGANVLTF. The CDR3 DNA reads TGCGCCAGCAGCCAAGGCGGGGACAGGGGGCGTGGGGCCAACGTCCTGACTTTC.

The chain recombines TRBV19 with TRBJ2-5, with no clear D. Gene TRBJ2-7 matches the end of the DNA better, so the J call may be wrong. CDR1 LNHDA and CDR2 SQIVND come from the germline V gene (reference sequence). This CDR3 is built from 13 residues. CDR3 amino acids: CASSIAWDREQYF. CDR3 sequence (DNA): TGTGCCAGTAGTATAGCATGGGATCGCGAGCAGTACTTC.